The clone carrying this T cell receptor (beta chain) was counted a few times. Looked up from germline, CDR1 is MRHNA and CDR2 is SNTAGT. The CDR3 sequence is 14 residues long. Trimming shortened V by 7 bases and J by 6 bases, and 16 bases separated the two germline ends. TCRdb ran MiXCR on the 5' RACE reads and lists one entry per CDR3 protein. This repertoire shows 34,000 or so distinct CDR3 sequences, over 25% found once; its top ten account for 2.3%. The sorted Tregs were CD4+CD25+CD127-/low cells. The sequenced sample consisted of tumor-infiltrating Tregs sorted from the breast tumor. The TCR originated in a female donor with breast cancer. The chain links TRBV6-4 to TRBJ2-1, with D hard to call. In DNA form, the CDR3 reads TGTGCCAGCATCTCCCAGTCGTGGGGCAATGAGCAGTTCTTC. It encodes CASISQSWGNEQFF.